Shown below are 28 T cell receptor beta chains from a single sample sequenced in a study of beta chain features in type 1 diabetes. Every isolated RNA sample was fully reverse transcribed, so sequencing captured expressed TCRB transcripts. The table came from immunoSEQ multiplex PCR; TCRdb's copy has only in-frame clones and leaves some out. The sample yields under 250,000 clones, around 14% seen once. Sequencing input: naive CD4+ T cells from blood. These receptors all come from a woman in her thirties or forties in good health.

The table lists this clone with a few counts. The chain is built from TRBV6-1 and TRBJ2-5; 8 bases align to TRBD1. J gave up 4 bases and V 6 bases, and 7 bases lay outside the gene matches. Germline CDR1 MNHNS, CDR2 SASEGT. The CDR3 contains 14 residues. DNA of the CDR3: TGTGCCAGCAGACGACCAGGGGGCTTAGAGACCCAGTACTTC. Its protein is CASRRPGGLETQYF.

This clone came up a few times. The CDR3 loop reads CASSIDRGPNEQFF. The CDR3 coding sequence is TGTGCCAGTAGTATCGACAGGGGGCCAAATGAGCAGTTCTTC. The chain uses TRBV19 and TRBJ2-1, with 10 bases lining up with TRBD1. Germline V gene lookup returns CDR1 LNHDA and CDR2 SQIVND (reference sequence). This CDR3 spans 14 amino acids. Trimming removed 3 bases from V and 7 bases from J; junction bases left unmatched: 3.

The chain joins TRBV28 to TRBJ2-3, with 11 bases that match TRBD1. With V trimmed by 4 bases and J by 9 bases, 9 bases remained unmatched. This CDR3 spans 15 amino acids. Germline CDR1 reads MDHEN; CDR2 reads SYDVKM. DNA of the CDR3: TGTGCCAGCAGTTCTTCCGGGACAGGGGGGTACACGCAGTATTTT. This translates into CASSSSGTGGYTQYF.

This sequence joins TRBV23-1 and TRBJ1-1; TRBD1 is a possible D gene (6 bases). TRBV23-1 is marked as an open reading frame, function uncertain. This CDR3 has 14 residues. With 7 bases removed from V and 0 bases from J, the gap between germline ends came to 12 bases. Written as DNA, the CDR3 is TGCGCCAGCACCGACAGGACGATGAACACTGAAGCTTTCTTT. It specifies CASTDRTMNTEAFF.

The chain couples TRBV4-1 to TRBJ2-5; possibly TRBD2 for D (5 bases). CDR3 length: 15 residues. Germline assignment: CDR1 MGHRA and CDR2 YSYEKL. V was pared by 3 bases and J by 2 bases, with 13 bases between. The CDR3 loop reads CASSHRGLLQETQYF. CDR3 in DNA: TGCGCCAGCAGCCACAGAGGACTTTTACAAGAGACCCAGTACTTC.

The CDR3 sequence is CASSGDSAQSTDTQYF. The CDR3 DNA follows: TGTGCCAGCAGCGGAGACAGTGCACAAAGCACAGATACGCAGTATTTT. This sequence joins TRBV9 and TRBJ2-3, with D possibly TRBD1 on 5 matching bases. CDR3 length equals 16 residues. Germline lookup yields CDR1 SGDLS and CDR2 YYNGEE. V was pared by 3 bases and J by 0 bases, with 14 bases between.

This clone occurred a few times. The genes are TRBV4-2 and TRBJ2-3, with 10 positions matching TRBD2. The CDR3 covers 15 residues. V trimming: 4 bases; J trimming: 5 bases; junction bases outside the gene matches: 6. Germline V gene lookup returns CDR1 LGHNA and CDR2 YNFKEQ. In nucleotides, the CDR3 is TGTGCCAGCAGCCCACCGGGACTAGCGATAGATACGCAGTATTTT. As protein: CASSPPGLAIDTQYF.

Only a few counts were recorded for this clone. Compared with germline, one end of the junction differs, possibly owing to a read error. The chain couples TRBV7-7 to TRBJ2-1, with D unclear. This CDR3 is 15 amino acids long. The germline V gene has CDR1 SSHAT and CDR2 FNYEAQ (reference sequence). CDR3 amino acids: CASSLTETYYNEQFF. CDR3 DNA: TGTGCTAGCAGCTTAACCGAGACATATTACAATGAGCAGTTCTTC.

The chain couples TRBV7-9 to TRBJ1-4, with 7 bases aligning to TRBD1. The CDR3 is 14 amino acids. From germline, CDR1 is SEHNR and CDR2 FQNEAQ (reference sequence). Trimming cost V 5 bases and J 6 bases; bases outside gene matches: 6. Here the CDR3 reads CASSLDRADEKLFF. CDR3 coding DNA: TGTGCCAGCAGCCTCGACAGGGCGGATGAAAAACTGTTTTTT.

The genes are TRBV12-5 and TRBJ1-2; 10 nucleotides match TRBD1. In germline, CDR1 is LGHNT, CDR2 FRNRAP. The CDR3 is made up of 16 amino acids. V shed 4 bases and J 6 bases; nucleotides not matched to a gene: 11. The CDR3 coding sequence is TGTGCTAGTGGTTCTTCGCTTTGGACAGGGGGAAATGGCTACACCTTC. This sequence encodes CASGSSLWTGGNGYTF.

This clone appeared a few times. The CDR3 nucleotides are TGCGCCAGCAGTACACACCGGGACAGCTATGGCTACACCTTC. This encodes CASSTHRDSYGYTF. The chain recombines TRBV4-1 with TRBJ1-2; 7 nucleotides line up with TRBD1. With V trimmed by 6 bases and J by 4 bases, 8 bases remained unmatched. There are 14 residues in the CDR3. CDR1 is MGHRA and CDR2 is YSYEKL in the germline V gene.

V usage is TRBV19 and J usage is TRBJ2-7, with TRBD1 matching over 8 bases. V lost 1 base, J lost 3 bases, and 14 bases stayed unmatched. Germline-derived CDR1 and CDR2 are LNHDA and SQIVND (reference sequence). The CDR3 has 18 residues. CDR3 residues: CASSIGSLRGQWGYEQYF. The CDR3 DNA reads TGTGCCAGTAGTATAGGGTCCCTCAGGGGGCAGTGGGGCTACGAGCAGTACTTC.

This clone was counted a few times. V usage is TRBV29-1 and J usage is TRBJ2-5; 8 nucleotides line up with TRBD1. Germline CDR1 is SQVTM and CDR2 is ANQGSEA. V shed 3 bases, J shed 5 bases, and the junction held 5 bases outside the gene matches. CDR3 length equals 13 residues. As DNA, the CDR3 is TGCAGCGTTGATCAGGGGGCTGGGGAGACCCAGTACTTC. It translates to CSVDQGAGETQYF.

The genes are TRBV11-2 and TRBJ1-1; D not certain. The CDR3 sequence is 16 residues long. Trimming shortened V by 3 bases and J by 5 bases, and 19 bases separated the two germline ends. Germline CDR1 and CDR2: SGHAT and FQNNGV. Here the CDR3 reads CASSLVQNTGKTEAFF. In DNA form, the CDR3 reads TGTGCCAGCAGCTTGGTTCAGAACACGGGGAAGACTGAAGCTTTCTTT. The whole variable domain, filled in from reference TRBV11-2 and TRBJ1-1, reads EAGVAQSPRYKIIEKRQSVAFWCNPISGHATLYWYQQILGQGPKLLIQFQNNGVVDDSQLPKDRFSAERLKGVDSTLKIQPAKLEDSAVYLCASSLVQNTGKTEAFFGQGTRLTVV.

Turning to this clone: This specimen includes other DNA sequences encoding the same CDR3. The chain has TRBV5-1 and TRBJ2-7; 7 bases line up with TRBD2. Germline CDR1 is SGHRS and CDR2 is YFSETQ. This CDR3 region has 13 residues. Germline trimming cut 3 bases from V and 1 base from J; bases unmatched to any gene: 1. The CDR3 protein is CASSWGGSYEQYF. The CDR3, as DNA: TGCGCCAGCAGCTGGGGGGGTTCCTACGAGCAGTACTTC.

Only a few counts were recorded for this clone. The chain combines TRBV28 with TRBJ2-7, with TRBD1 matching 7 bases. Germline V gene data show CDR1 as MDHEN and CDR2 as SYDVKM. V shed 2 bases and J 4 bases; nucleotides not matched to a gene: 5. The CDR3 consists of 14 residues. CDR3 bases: TGTGCCAGCAGTTTAACGGGACAGAAGTACGAGCAGTACTTC. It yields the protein CASSLTGQKYEQYF.

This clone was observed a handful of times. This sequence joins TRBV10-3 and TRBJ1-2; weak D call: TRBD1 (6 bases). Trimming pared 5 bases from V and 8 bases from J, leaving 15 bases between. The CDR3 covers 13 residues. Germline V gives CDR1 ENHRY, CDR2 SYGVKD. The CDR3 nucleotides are TGTGCCATCAGTAGGGACAAAGGAGGCGGCTACACCTTC. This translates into CAISRDKGGGYTF.

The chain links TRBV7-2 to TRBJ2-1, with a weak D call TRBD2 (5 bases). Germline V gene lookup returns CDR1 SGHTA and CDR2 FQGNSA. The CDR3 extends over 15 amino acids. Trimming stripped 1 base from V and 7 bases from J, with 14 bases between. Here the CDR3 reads CASSLVRGSSNEQFF. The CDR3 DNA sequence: TGTGCCAGCAGCTTAGTTCGGGGTAGTTCAAATGAGCAGTTCTTC.

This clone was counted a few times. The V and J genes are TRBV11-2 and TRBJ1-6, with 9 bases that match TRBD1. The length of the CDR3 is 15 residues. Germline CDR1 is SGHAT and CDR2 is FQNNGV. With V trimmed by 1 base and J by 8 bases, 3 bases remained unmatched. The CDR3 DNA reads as TGTGCCAGCAGCTTAGTCGACAGGGGGTATTCACCCCTCCACTTT. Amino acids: CASSLVDRGYSPLHF.

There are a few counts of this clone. Written as DNA, the CDR3 is TGTGCCAGCAGCCAGGGCCAGTCAGCAGCTTTCTTT. Translation: CASSQGQSAAFF. This sequence joins TRBV7-9 and TRBJ1-1; D possibly corresponds to TRBD1 (5 bases). Germline V CDR1 and CDR2: SEHNR, FQNEAQ (reference sequence). Trimming removed 5 bases at V and 10 bases at J, with 14 bases between. The length of the CDR3 is 12 residues.

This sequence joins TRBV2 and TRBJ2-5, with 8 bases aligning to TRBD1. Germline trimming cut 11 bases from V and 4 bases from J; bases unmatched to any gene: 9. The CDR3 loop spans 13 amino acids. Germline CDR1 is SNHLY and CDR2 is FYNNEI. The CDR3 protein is CAGRQGAGETQYF. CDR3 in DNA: TGTGCCGGACGTCAGGGGGCGGGAGAGACCCAGTACTTC.

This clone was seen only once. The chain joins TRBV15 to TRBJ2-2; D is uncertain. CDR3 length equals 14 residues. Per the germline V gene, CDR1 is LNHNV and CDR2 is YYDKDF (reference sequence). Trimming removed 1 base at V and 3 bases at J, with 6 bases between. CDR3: CATSRVSDTGELFF. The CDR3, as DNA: TGTGCCACCAGCAGAGTCAGCGACACCGGGGAGCTGTTTTTT.

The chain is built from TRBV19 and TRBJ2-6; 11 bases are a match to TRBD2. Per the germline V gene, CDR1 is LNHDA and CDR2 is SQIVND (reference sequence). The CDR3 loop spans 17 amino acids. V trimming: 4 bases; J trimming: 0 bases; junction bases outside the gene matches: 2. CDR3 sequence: CASSTLAGVSGANVLTF. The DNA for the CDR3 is TGTGCCAGTAGTACACTAGCGGGGGTCTCTGGGGCCAACGTCCTGACTTTC.

The CDR3 loop is CASSDSYEQYF. The CDR3 DNA follows: TGTGCCAGCTCAGACAGCTACGAGCAGTACTTC. The chain combines TRBV6-1 with TRBJ2-7; D possibly corresponds to TRBD1 (5 bases). CDR1 and CDR2 (germline): MNHNS, SASEGT. The CDR3 extends over 11 amino acids. V was clipped by 8 bases and J by 3 bases, with 8 bases between them.

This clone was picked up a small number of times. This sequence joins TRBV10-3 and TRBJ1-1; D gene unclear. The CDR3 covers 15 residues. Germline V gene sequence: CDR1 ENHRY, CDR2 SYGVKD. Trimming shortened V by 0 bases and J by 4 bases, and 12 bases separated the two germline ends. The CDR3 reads CAISESGGRSTEAFF. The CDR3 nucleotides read TGTGCCATCAGTGAGTCCGGCGGGCGGAGCACTGAAGCTTTCTTT.

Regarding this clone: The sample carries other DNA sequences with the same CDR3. CDR3 loop: CASSLQENTEAFF. CDR3 in DNA: TGTGCCAGCTCACTGCAGGAGAACACTGAAGCTTTCTTT. The chain combines TRBV18 with TRBJ1-1; no definite D call. CDR1 KGHSH and CDR2 LQKENI come from the germline V gene. This CDR3 is built from 13 residues. V was pared by 4 bases and J by 1 base, with 7 bases between.

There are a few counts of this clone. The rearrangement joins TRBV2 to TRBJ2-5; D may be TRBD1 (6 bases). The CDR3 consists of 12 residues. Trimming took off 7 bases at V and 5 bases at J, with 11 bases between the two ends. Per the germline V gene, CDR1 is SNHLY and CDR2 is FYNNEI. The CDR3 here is CASTTGSETQYF. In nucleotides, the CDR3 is TGTGCCAGCACTACAGGGTCGGAGACCCAGTACTTC.

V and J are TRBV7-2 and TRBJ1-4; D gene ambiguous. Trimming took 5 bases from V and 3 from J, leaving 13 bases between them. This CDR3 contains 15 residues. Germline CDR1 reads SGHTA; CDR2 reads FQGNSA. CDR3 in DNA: TGTGCCAGCAGCCCTGACATGGTGGCTAATGAAAAACTGTTTTTT. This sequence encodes CASSPDMVANEKLFF.